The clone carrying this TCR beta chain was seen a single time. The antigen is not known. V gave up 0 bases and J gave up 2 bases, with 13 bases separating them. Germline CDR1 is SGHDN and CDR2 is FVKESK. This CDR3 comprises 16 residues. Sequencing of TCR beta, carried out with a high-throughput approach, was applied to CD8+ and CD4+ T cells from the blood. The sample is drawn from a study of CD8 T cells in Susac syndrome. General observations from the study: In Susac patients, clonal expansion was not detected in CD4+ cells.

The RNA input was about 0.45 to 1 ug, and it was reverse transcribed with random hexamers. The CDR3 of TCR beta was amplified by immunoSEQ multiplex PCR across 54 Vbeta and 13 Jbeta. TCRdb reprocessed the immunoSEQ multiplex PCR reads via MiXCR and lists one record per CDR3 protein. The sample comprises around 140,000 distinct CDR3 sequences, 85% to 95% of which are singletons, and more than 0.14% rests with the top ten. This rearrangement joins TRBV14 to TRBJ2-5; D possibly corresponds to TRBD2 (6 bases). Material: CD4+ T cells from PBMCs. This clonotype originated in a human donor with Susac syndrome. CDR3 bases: TGTGCCAGCAGCCAAGATCTGGGGACTGTACAAGAGACCCAGTACTTC. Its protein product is CASSQDLGTVQETQYF. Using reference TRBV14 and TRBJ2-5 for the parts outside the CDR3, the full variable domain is EAGVTQFPSHSVIEKGQTVTLRCDPISGHDNLYWYRRVMGKEIKFLLHFVKESKQDESGMPNNRFLAERTGGTYSTLKVQPAELEDSGVYFCASSQDLGTVQETQYFGPGTRLLVL.